The sequence of this TCR beta chain was determined in a study of T cells in Graves' hyperthyroidism and ophthalmopathy. Study-wide findings and caveats: Most clonotypes expanded in thyroid above 0.001 were likewise present in blood.

There were TCR beta CDR3 regions amplified from RNA transcripts. HTBI primers were employed in a first-round RT-PCR of the TCR CDR3. TCRdb ran MiXCR on the multiplex PCR reads and lists one entry per CDR3 protein. Of more than 300,000 distinct CDR3 sequences detected, around 13% appear once; the ten largest clones hold 9.2%. The CDR3 runs 11 residues. The germline V gene has CDR1 GTSNPN and CDR2 SVGIG (reference sequence). The ends were cut back, 4 bases at V and 11 bases at J, with 14 bases in the middle. This clonotype came up many times. The antigen is undetermined. The sequencing input was blood. The receptor's source is a woman under 30 with Graves' hyperthyroidism. The V call is TRBV30, the J call TRBJ1-2, with D hard to call. The CDR3 region is CAWTDTFRYTF. The CDR3 nucleotides are TGTGCCTGGACTGACACTTTTCGGTACACCTTC.